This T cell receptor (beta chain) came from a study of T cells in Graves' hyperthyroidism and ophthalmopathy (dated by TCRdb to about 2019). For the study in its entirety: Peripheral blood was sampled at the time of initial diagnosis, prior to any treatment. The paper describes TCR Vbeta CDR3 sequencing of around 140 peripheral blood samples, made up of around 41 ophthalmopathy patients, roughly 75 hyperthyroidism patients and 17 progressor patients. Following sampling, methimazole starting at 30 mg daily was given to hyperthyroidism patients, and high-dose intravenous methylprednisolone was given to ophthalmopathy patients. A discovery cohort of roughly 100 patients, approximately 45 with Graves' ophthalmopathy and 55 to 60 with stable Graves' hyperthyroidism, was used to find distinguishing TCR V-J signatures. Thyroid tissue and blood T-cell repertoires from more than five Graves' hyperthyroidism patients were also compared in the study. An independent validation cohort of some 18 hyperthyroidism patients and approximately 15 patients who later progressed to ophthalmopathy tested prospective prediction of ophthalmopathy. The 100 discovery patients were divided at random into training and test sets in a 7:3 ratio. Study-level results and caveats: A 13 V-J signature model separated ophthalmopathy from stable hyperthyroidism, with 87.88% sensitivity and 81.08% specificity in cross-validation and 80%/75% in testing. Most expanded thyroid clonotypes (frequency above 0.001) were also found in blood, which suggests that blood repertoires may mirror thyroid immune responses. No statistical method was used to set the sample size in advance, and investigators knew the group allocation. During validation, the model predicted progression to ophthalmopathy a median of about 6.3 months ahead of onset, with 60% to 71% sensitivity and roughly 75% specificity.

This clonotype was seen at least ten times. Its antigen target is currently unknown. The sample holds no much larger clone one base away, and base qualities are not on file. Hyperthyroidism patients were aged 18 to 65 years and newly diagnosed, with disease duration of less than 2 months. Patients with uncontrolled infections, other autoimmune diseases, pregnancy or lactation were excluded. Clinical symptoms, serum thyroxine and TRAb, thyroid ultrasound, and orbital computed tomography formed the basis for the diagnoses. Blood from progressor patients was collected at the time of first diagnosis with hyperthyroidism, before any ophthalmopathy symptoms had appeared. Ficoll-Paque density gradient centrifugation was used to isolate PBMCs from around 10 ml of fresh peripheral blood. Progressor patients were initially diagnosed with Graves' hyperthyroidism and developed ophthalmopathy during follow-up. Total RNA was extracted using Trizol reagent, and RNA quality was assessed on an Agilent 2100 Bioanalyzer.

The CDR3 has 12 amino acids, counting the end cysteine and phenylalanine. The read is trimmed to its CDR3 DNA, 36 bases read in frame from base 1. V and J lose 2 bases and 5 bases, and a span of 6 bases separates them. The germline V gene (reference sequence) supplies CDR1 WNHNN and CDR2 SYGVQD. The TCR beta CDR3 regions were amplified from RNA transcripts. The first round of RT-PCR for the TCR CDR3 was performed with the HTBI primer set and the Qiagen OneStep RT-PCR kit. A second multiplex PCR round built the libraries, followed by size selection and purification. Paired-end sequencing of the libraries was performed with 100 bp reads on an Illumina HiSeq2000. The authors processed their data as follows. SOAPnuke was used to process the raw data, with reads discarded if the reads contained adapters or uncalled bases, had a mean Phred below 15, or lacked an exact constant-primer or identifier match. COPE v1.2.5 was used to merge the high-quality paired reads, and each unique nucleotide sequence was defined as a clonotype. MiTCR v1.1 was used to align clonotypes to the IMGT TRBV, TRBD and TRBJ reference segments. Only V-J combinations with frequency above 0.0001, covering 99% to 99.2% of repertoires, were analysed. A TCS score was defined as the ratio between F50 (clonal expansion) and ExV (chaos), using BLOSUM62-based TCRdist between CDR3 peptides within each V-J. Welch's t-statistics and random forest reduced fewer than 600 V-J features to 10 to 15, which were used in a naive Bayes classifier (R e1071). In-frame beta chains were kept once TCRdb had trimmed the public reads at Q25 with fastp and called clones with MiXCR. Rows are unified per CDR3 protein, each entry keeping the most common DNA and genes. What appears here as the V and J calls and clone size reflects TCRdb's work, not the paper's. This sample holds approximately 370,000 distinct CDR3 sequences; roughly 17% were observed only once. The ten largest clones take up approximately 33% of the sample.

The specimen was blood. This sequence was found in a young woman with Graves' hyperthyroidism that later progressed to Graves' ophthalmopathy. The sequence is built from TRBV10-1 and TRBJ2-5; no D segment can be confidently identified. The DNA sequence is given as TGCGCCAGCAGTGAGATTGGGGAGACCCAGTACTTC. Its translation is CASSEIGETQYF.